This TCR beta chain was identified during a study of T cell responses to AZD1222 COVID-19 vaccine. V lost 4 bases to trimming and J lost 2 bases, with 9 bases between them. CDR3 size: 13 residues. The germline gives CDR1 MNHEY, CDR2 SMNVEV (reference sequence). Some clones are missing from TCRdb's copy, which holds only in-frame ones; the method was immunoSEQ multiplex PCR. The data contain about 140,000 clones, 85% to 90% of them singletons. The TCR comes from an adult who received the AZD1222 COVID-19 vaccine. V is TRBV27 and J is TRBJ2-7; no clear D. The sample was peripheral blood, taken 28 days after the second AZD1222 dose. CDR3 nucleotide sequence: TGTGCCAGCAGTTCGGAAAGAACCTACGAGCAGTACTTC. Translation gives CASSSERTYEQYF.